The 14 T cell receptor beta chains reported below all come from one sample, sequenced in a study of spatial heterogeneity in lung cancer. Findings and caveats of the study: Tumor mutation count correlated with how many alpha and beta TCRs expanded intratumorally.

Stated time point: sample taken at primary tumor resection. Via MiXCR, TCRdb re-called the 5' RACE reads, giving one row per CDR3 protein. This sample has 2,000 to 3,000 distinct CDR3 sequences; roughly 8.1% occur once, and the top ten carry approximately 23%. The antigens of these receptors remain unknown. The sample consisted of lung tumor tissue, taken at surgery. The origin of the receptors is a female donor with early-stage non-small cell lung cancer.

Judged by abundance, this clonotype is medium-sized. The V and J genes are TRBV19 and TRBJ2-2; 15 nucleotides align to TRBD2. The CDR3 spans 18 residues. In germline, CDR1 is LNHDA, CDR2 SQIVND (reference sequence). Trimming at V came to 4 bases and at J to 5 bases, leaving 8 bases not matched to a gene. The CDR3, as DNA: TGTGCCAGTAGTACCGGACTAGCGGGAGGGCCTCGTACCGGGGAGCTGTTTTTT. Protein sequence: CASSTGLAGGPRTGELFF.

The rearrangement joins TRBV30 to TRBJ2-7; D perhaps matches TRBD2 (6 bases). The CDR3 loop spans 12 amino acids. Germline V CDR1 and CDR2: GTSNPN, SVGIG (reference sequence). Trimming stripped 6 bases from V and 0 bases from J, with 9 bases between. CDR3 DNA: TGTGCCTGTAGGGACTTCTCCTACGAGCAGTACTTC. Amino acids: CACRDFSYEQYF.

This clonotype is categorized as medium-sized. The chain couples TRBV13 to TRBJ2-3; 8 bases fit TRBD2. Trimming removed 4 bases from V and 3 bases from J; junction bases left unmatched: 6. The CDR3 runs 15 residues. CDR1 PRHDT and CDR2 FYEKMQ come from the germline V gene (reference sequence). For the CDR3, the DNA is TGTGCCAGCAGCTCCCAGACTAGCGATACAGATACGCAGTATTTT. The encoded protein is CASSSQTSDTDTQYF.

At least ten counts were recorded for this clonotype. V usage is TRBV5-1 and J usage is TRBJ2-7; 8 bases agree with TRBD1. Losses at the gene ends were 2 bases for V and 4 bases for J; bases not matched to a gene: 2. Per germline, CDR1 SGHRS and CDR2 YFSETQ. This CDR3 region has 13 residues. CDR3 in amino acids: CASSLNRGYEQYV. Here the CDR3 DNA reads TGCGCCAGCAGCTTAAACAGGGGGTACGAGCAGTACGTC.

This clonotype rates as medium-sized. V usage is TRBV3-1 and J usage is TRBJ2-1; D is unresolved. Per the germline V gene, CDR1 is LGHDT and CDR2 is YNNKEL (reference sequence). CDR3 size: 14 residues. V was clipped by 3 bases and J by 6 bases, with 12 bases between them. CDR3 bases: TGTGCCAGCAGCCACGGTAGAATTTCCAATGAGCAGTTCTTC. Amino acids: CASSHGRISNEQFF.

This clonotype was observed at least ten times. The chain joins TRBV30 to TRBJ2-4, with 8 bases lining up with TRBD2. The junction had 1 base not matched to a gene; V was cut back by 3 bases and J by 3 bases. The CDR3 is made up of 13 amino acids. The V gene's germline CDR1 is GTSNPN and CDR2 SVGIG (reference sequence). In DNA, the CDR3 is TGTGCCTGGAGCGGGAGGGACAAAAACATTCAGTACTTC. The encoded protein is CAWSGRDKNIQYF.

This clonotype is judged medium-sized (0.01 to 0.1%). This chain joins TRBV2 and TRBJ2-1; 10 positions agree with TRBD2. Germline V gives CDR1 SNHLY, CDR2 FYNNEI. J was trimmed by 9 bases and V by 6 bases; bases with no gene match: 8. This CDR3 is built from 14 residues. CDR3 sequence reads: CASSGGLANPEQFF. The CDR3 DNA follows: TGTGCCAGCAGCGGGGGACTAGCGAATCCTGAGCAGTTCTTC.

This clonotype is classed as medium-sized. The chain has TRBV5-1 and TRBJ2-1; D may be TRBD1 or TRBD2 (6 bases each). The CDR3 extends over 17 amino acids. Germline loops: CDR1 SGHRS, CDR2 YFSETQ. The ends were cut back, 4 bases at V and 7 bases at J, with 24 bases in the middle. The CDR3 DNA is TGCGCCAGCAGCCCGGGGGTACTAGCCGGCCAGGGGAATGAGCAGTTCTTC. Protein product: CASSPGVLAGQGNEQFF.

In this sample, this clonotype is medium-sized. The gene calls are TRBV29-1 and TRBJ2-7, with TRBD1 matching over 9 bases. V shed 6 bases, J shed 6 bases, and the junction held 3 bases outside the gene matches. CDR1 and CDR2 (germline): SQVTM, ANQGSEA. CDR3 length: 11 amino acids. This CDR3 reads CSVADRGEQYF. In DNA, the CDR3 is TGCAGCGTGGCGGACAGGGGCGAGCAGTACTTC.

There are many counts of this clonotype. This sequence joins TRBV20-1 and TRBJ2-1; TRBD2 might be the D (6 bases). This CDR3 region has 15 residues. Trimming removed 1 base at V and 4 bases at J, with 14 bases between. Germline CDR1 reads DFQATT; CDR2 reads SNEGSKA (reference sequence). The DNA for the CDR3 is TGCAGTGCTAGAGCTGCGGAGGGACGATACAATGAGCAGTTCTTC. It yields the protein CSARAAEGRYNEQFF.

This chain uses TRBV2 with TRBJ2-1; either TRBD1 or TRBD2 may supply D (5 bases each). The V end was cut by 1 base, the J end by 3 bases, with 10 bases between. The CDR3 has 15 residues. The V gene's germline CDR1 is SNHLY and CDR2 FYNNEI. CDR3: CASSEVRGFYNEQFF. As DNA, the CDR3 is TGTGCCAGCAGTGAAGTGAGGGGCTTCTACAATGAGCAGTTCTTC.

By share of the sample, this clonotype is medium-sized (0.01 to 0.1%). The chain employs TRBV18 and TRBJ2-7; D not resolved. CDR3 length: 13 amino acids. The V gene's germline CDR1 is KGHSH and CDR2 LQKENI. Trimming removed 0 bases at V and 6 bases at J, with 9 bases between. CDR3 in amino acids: CASSPPAAGEQYF. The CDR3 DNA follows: TGTGCCAGCTCACCACCCGCGGCCGGCGAGCAGTACTTC.

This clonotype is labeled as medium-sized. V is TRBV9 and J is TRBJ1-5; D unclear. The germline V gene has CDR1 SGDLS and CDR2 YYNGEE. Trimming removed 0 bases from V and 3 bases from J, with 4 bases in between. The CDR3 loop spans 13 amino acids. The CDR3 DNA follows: TGTGCCAGCAGCGTAGGAATCAATCAGCCCCAGCATTTT. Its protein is CASSVGINQPQHF.

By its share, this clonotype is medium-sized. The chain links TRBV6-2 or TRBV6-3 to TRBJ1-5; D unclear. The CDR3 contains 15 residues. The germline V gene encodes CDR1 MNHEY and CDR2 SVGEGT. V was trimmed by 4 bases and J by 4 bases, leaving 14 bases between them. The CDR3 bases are TGTGCCAGCAGTTCCCGGGGTTTGGGGAATCAGCCCCAGCATTTT. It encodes CASSSRGLGNQPQHF.